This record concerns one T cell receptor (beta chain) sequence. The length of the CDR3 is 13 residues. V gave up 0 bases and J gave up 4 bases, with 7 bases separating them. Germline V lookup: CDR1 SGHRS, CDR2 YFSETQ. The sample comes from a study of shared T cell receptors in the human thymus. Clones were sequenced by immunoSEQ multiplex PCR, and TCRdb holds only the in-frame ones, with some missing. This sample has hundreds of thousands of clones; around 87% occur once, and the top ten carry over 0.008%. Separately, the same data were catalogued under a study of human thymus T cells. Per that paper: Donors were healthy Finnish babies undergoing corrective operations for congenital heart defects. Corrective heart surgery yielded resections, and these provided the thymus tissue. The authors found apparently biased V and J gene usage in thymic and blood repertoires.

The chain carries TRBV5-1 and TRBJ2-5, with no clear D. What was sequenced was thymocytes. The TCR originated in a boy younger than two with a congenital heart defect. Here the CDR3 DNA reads TGCGCCAGCAGCTTGGGGGCTGGAGAGACCCAGTACTTC. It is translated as CASSLGAGETQYF.